This passage covers 14 T cell receptor beta chains from one sample sequenced in a study of lymphopenia after photon versus proton radiotherapy. Some clones are missing from TCRdb's copy, which holds only in-frame ones; the method was immunoSEQ multiplex PCR. The sample has over 55,000 clones; over 70% are singletons. This sample comprised peripheral blood, obtained from a patient treated with proton-based radiotherapy. Receptor source: an older man with esophageal cancer.

The chain links TRBV5-4 to TRBJ2-1; possibly TRBD2 for D (7 bases). The V and J ends lost 4 bases and 10 bases respectively, with 24 bases between them. The CDR3 covers 16 residues. The germline CDR1 and CDR2 sequences are SGHNT and YYREEE (reference sequence). The CDR3 protein is CASSPSRGRARGEQFF. In nucleotides, the CDR3 is TGTGCCAGCAGCCCCTCTAGAGGGAGGGCTAGGGGGGAGCAGTTCTTC.

The rearrangement joins TRBV30 to TRBJ2-3; D unresolved. V lost 2 bases and J 1 base, leaving 16 bases between the germline ends. The CDR3 runs to 16 residues. Germline V lookup: CDR1 GTSNPN, CDR2 SVGIG (reference sequence). In DNA form, the CDR3 reads TGTGCCTGGAGTCCTGGACGAAGGGTCCGCACAGATACGCAGTATTTT. This translates into CAWSPGRRVRTDTQYF.

This clone occurred once. This sample includes further DNA sequences coding for the same CDR3. The chain carries TRBV29-1 and TRBJ2-3; D is ambiguous. V lost 7 bases to trimming and J lost 5 bases, with 10 bases between them. CDR1 is SQVTM, CDR2 ANQGSEA, per germline. CDR3 length: 11 amino acids. In DNA form, the CDR3 reads TGCAGCGCGAGGAGAGAAGATACGCAGTATTTT. Translated, it gives CSARREDTQYF.

This chain's CDR3 is CASSWGTGVGQPQHF. CDR3 nucleotide sequence: TGTGCCAGCAGTTGGGGGACAGGGGTTGGGCAGCCCCAGCATTTT. The chain combines TRBV6-9 with TRBJ1-5; TRBD1 matches 10 bases. CDR3 length equals 15 residues. The trim removed 4 bases at V and 7 bases at J, leaving 7 bases unmatched. Germline CDR1 is MNHGY and CDR2 is SVAAGI.

This clone was counted a few times. This sequence joins TRBV2 and TRBJ2-7; D ambiguous. CDR1 is SNHLY, CDR2 FYNNEI, per germline. Trimming stripped 5 bases from V and 5 bases from J, with 13 bases between. The length of the CDR3 is 13 residues. The DNA for the CDR3 is TGTGCCAGCAGTCGGTATTTAGGAAACGAGCAGTACTTC. Its translation: CASSRYLGNEQYF.

The V and J genes are TRBV21-1 and TRBJ2-1. TRBV21-1 is labeled a pseudogene. The CDR3 sequence is 16 residues long. The CDR3 DNA reads as TGTGCCAGCAGCAGGGGGAACTGGAACTCCTACAATGAGCAGTTCTTC. It yields the protein CASSRGNWNSYNEQFF.

V is TRBV2 and J is TRBJ2-1; TRBD2 might be the D (6 bases). The CDR3 totals 13 residues. With 6 bases removed from V and 9 bases from J, the gap between germline ends came to 15 bases. Germline lookup yields CDR1 SNHLY and CDR2 FYNNEI. The CDR3 loop is CASSAGLLFEQFF. The CDR3 nucleotides are TGTGCCAGCAGCGCCGGACTATTATTTGAGCAGTTCTTC.

The V and J genes are TRBV5-4 and TRBJ2-5; D call uncertain. The germline gives CDR1 SGHNT, CDR2 YYREEE (reference sequence). The length of the CDR3 is 14 residues. Trimming took off 0 bases at V and 5 bases at J, with 11 bases between the two ends. CDR3 in DNA: TGTGCCAGCAGCTTGGTAGGGATTTGGGAGACCCAGTACTTC. Residues: CASSLVGIWETQYF.

V is TRBV5-5 and J is TRBJ2-7; perhaps TRBD1 as D (6 bases). Germline CDR1 is SGHKS and CDR2 is YYEKEE (reference sequence). The ends were cut back, 4 bases at V and 4 bases at J, with 15 bases in the middle. The CDR3 consists of 14 residues. This chain's CDR3 is CASSPDSLRYEQYF. The CDR3 bases are TGTGCCAGCAGCCCGGACAGCCTAAGGTACGAGCAGTACTTC.

The chain employs TRBV29-1 and TRBJ2-5; D is tentatively TRBD1 or TRBD2 (5 bases each). Germline V gene lookup returns CDR1 SQVTM and CDR2 ANQGSEA. V was trimmed by 2 bases and J by 5 bases, leaving 12 bases between them. This CDR3 is built from 13 residues. The CDR3: CSVEISGRETQYF. In DNA, the CDR3 is TGCAGCGTTGAAATTTCGGGGCGGGAGACCCAGTACTTC.

The CDR3 sequence is CASSVGGASYNSPLHF. The CDR3 coding sequence is TGTGCCAGCAGCGTAGGCGGTGCCTCCTATAATTCACCCCTCCACTTT. This chain uses TRBV9 with TRBJ1-6; no firm D call. This CDR3 has 16 residues. V was pared by 0 bases and J by 0 bases, with 7 bases between. Looked up from germline, CDR1 is SGDLS and CDR2 is YYNGEE. The variable domain in full, completed from reference TRBV9 and TRBJ1-6, reads DSGVTQTPKHLITATGQRVTLRCSPRSGDLSVYWYQQSLDQGLQFLIQYYNGEERAKGNILERFSAQQFPDLHSELNLSSLELGDSALYFCASSVGGASYNSPLHFGNGTRLTVT.

This chain joins TRBV7-6 and TRBJ2-3; the D is unclear. The CDR3 extends over 15 amino acids. The V end was cut by 4 bases, the J end by 1 base, with 12 bases between. CDR1 is SGHVS and CDR2 is FNYEAQ in the germline V gene. CDR3 coding DNA: TGTGCCAGCAGCTCTAAGGATCAACGCACAGATACGCAGTATTTT. The encoded protein is CASSSKDQRTDTQYF.

This clone occurred a few times. This chain uses TRBV9 with TRBJ2-1; TRBD1 matches at 7 bases. Losses at the gene ends were 4 bases for V and 6 bases for J; bases not matched to a gene: 7. The CDR3 totals 14 residues. From germline, CDR1 is SGDLS and CDR2 YYNGEE. The CDR3 reads CASSPQTGSNEQFF. For the CDR3, the DNA is TGTGCCAGCAGCCCCCAGACAGGGAGCAATGAGCAGTTCTTC. Together with reference TRBV9 and TRBJ2-1, the CDR3 gives the full variable domain: DSGVTQTPKHLITATGQRVTLRCSPRSGDLSVYWYQQSLDQGLQFLIQYYNGEERAKGNILERFSAQQFPDLHSELNLSSLELGDSALYFCASSPQTGSNEQFFGPGTRLTVL.

This sequence joins TRBV7-9 and TRBJ2-2, with D maybe TRBD2 (5 bases). The CDR3 is made up of 14 amino acids. CDR1 is SEHNR and CDR2 is FQNEAQ in the germline V gene (reference sequence). V was clipped by 3 bases and J by 2 bases, with 7 bases between them. Here the CDR3 DNA reads TGTGCCAGCAGCTTCGCGGGTAACACCGGGGAGCTGTTTTTT. Its protein is CASSFAGNTGELFF.